This T cell receptor beta chain was retrieved from a study of T-cell reconstitution after alpha-beta-depleted transplantation in children. In the case of this clonotype: Its antigen is still unknown.

Researchers prepared the TCRbeta library using unique molecular identifiers, the study reports. Via MiXCR, TCRdb re-called the PCR reads, giving one row per CDR3 protein. The sample shows around 200,000 distinct CDR3 sequences, 17% of them seen only once. Overall study results and limits: At day 60, the high TCRbeta diversity found in some patients originated from recipient T cells and thymic progenitors that had survived. Hyperexpanded clones declined; after one year, newly produced T cells mostly supplied diversity.

V lost 4 bases, J lost 3 bases, and 17 bases lay in between. CDR1 is SGHNT, CDR2 YYREEE, per germline (reference sequence). The CDR3 loop spans 15 amino acids. This TCR derives from a male patient aged 2 to 10 who had a stem cell transplant for acute lymphoblastic leukemia, so the T cells may come from the graft donor. The chain couples TRBV5-4 to TRBJ2-7, with D perhaps matching TRBD2 (6 bases). The material was PBMCs, mostly from graft donor cells, obtained 360 days after TCRalphabeta/CD19-depleted stem cell transplant. CDR3 nucleotides: TGTGCCAGCAGCCGCACCGGGCGGGGCCACTACGAGCAGTACTTC. Translating it yields CASSRTGRGHYEQYF.